This T cell receptor beta chain was profiled in a study of cytomegalovirus exposure and HLA in healthy donors. The PCR ran on 60 Vbeta and 13 Jbeta primers. Measured with immunoSEQ multiplex PCR; TCRdb has only the in-frame clones, and not every one. The sample features 70,000 to 75,000 clones, with 3.5% to 4% in its top ten. The specimen was PBMCs. This TCR was sampled from a female donor in good health and CMV-seropositive.

The CDR3 spells CASSQGSAGVGEQYF. The CDR3 DNA follows: TGTGCCAGCAGCCAAGGCTCGGCGGGAGTCGGTGAGCAGTACTTC. This chain uses TRBV7-2 with TRBJ2-7; 7 bases are shared with TRBD2. The ends lost 5 bases at V and 7 bases at J; junction bases unmatched: 14. The CDR3 sequence is 15 residues long. The germline V gene encodes CDR1 SGHTA and CDR2 FQGNSA.